These 30 T cell receptor beta chains were sequenced from one sample in a study of blood T cell repertoires in COVID-19. Sequencing used immunoSEQ multiplex PCR; TCRdb keeps in-frame clones, though not all of them. The sample lists tens of thousands of clones, about four fifths occurring once. Sequences were obtained from peripheral blood. The receptors were gathered from an elderly woman with acute or convalescent COVID-19.

This sequence joins TRBV14 and TRBJ2-2; TRBD1 aligns across 10 bases. After removal of 3 bases from V and 5 bases from J, the junction contained 3 bases not matched to a gene. CDR3 length: 15 residues. Germline V lookup: CDR1 SGHDN, CDR2 FVKESK. The CDR3 here is CASSHLGQGTGELFF. The CDR3 coding sequence is TGTGCCAGCAGCCACCTGGGACAGGGGACCGGGGAGCTGTTTTTT. The entire variable domain, with the rest obtained from reference TRBV14 and TRBJ2-2, is as follows: EAGVTQFPSHSVIEKGQTVTLRCDPISGHDNLYWYRRVMGKEIKFLLHFVKESKQDESGMPNNRFLAERTGGTYSTLKVQPAELEDSGVYFCASSHLGQGTGELFFGEGSRLTVL.

This chain uses TRBV27 with TRBJ1-5; D is possibly TRBD1 (5 bases). V was cut by 5 bases and J by 7 bases, with 12 bases left in between. This CDR3 contains 13 residues. The germline CDR1 and CDR2 sequences are MNHEY and SMNVEV (reference sequence). DNA for the CDR3: TGTGCCAGCAGTACGGACATTCGGCAGCCCCAGCATTTT. It yields the protein CASSTDIRQPQHF.

CDR3: CASRPGQGAYGANVLTF. The CDR3 bases are TGTGCCAGTAGGCCGGGACAGGGGGCGTATGGGGCCAACGTCCTGACTTTC. The J gene is TRBJ2-6, the V gene TRBV19, with 12 bases that match TRBD1. The CDR3 is made up of 17 amino acids. The germline V gene encodes CDR1 LNHDA and CDR2 SQIVND (reference sequence). The V gene end was trimmed by 6 bases and the J gene end by 3 bases; junction bases not matched to a gene: 6.

CDR3 DNA: TGTGCCAGCAGCCACAGCTCCGGGAGTAAAGAGACCCAGTACTTC. It translates to CASSHSSGSKETQYF. This chain connects TRBV3-1 (or the pseudogene TRBV3-2) to TRBJ2-5, with D perhaps TRBD2 (6 bases). This CDR3 has 15 residues. V was shortened by 3 bases and J by 3 bases, with 14 bases between the two germline ends. In germline, CDR1 is LGHDT, CDR2 YNNKEL (reference sequence).

This clone was found a few times. V gene TRBV28 combines with J gene TRBJ1-2; 9 bases are a match to TRBD1. There are 15 residues in the CDR3. Germline CDR1 is MDHEN and CDR2 is SYDVKM. V lost 5 bases and J lost 7; bases outside the gene matches: 11. The DNA for the CDR3 is TGTGCCAGCAGTGTCCCCGGGACAGGGACGGGTGGCTACACCTTC. Its translation: CASSVPGTGTGGYTF.

This chain connects TRBV5-4 to TRBJ2-2; 7 bases map to TRBD2. The germline CDR1 and CDR2 sequences are SGHNT and YYREEE (reference sequence). J lost 4 bases, V lost 4 bases, and 10 bases had no gene match. The CDR3 has 16 residues. CDR3 amino acids: CASSPSRREFTGELFF. The CDR3, as DNA: TGTGCCAGCAGCCCCTCTCGGCGGGAGTTCACCGGGGAGCTGTTTTTT.

This chain connects TRBV10-1 to TRBJ2-3, with 7 bases matching TRBD1. The trim removed 3 bases at V and 1 base at J, leaving 7 bases unmatched. The CDR3 totals 16 residues. Germline-derived CDR1 and CDR2 are WNHNN and SYGVQD (reference sequence). The CDR3, as DNA: TGCGCCAGCAGTGACCCCAGGGGGAGTGGCACAGATACGCAGTATTTT. It specifies CASSDPRGSGTDTQYF.

The genes are TRBV28 and TRBJ1-2; 7 bases match TRBD1. Germline assignment: CDR1 MDHEN and CDR2 SYDVKM. J was trimmed by 4 bases and V by 8 bases; bases with no gene match: 19. The CDR3 has 17 amino acids. The CDR3 region has the DNA TGTGCCAGCCGCTTTATATTCAGGGGGGCCACGGGCTATGGCTACACCTTC. Translated, it gives CASRFIFRGATGYGYTF.

The chain links TRBV30 to TRBJ1-3, with D tentatively TRBD1 (5 bases). The CDR3 extends over 11 amino acids. Germline V lookup: CDR1 GTSNPN, CDR2 SVGIG (reference sequence). V was pared by 2 bases and J by 7 bases, with 6 bases between. CDR3 DNA sequence: TGTGCCTGGAGTCACAGGAACACCATATATTTT. It translates to CAWSHRNTIYF.

V and J are TRBV6-5 and TRBJ1-4; maybe TRBD1 (5 bases). The CDR3 has 14 residues. Trimming left V 8 bases short and J 0 bases short, with 10 bases between. The V gene's germline CDR1 is MNHEY and CDR2 SVGAGI. CDR3 region: CASSTTATNEKLFF. The CDR3 DNA follows: TGTGCCAGCTCCACGACAGCAACTAATGAAAAACTGTTTTTT.

The chain uses TRBV5-1 and TRBJ2-1; TRBD1 matches at 12 bases. V was clipped by 7 bases and J by 10 bases; unmatched bases: 12. Germline V CDR1 and CDR2: SGHRS, YFSETQ. The CDR3 loop spans 15 amino acids. The DNA of the CDR3 is TGCGCCAGCTGGAGGGGGACAGGGGGCGTAAAGGAGCAGTTCTTC. This codes for CASWRGTGGVKEQFF.

The chain carries TRBV4-1 and TRBJ2-5; possible D gene TRBD2, 6 bases. The V and J ends lost 0 bases and 4 bases respectively, with 15 bases between them. This CDR3 contains 16 residues. The V gene's germline CDR1 is MGHRA and CDR2 YSYEKL. The CDR3 region has the DNA TGCGCCAGCAGCCAAGATTGGGGAGGTACTACAGAGACCCAGTACTTC. It specifies CASSQDWGGTTETQYF.

This chain connects TRBV10-1 to TRBJ1-1; D is unresolved. V was shortened by 6 bases and J by 0 bases, with 8 bases between the two germline ends. This CDR3 has 13 amino acids. Germline V CDR1 and CDR2: WNHNN, SYGVQD (reference sequence). CDR3 protein: CASSPQLNTEAFF. DNA of the CDR3: TGCGCCAGCAGCCCACAGCTGAACACTGAAGCTTTCTTT.

The chain carries TRBV24-1 and TRBJ1-1; D unclear. CDR3 length: 10 amino acids. Trimming cost V 9 bases and J 4 bases, with 5 bases left between them. Germline CDR1 and CDR2: KGHDR and SFDVKD. CDR3 sequence reads: CATPGTEAFF. DNA for the CDR3: TGTGCCACCCCAGGCACTGAAGCTTTCTTT.

The J gene is TRBJ2-7, the V gene TRBV7-9; D gene unclear. The V and J ends lost 2 bases and 4 bases respectively, with 6 bases between them. CDR3 size: 12 residues. Germline V gene lookup returns CDR1 SEHNR and CDR2 FQNEAQ (reference sequence). The CDR3 reads CASSLTYYEQYF. The CDR3 DNA is TGTGCCAGCAGCTTAACCTATTACGAGCAGTACTTC.

For the CDR3, the DNA is TGTGCCAGCAGTTTTAACAGGGGGGTGAGGCGCTACACCTTC. Protein product: CASSFNRGVRRYTF. This rearrangement joins TRBV28 to TRBJ1-2; 8 bases match TRBD1. The length of the CDR3 is 14 residues. CDR1 is MDHEN and CDR2 is SYDVKM in the germline V gene. Trimming at V came to 3 bases and at J to 9 bases, leaving 9 bases not matched to a gene.

A few counts support this clone. This rearrangement joins TRBV7-6 to TRBJ2-3; TRBD2 agrees at 11 bases. With 5 bases clipped from V and 0 bases from J, the junction kept 4 bases outside the gene matches. Germline lookup yields CDR1 SGHVS and CDR2 FNYEAQ. The CDR3 sequence is 16 residues long. The CDR3: CASSLLAGASTDTQYF. The CDR3 DNA reads as TGTGCCAGCAGCCTACTAGCGGGGGCTAGCACAGATACGCAGTATTTT.

V and J are TRBV7-9 and TRBJ1-2; D is undetermined. This CDR3 comprises 12 residues. CDR1 and CDR2 (germline): SEHNR, FQNEAQ (reference sequence). Trimming left V 1 base short and J 8 bases short, with 8 bases between. For the CDR3, the DNA is TGTGCCAGCAGCTTAGATTGGCGGGGCTACACCTTC. This translates into CASSLDWRGYTF.

The chain joins TRBV3-1 (or the pseudogene TRBV3-2) to TRBJ2-3, with no clear D. The CDR3 runs to 13 residues. V shed 4 bases and J shed 3 bases, with 8 bases lying between them. From germline, CDR1 is LGHDT and CDR2 YNNKEL (reference sequence). The CDR3 sequence: CASSRLTTDTQYF. The CDR3 DNA reads as TGTGCCAGCAGCCGACTGACTACAGATACGCAGTATTTT.

This clone was seen just once. The chain joins TRBV4-1 to TRBJ2-3; the match to TRBD2 covers 8 bases. Trimming cost V 1 base and J 1 base; bases outside gene matches: 10. This CDR3 comprises 18 residues. Germline V CDR1 and CDR2: MGHRA, YSYEKL. CDR3 DNA: TGCGCCAGCAGCCAAGGGTACGGGGGGGAGACCCGCACAGATACGCAGTATTTT. Translation: CASSQGYGGETRTDTQYF.

CDR3 residues: CASSDPLVELFF. CDR3 sequence (DNA): TGTGCCAGCAGTGACCCCCTCGTCGAGCTGTTTTTT. This sequence joins TRBV2 and TRBJ2-2; no clear D. Trimming removed 3 bases at V and 11 bases at J, with 10 bases between. Germline V gene lookup returns CDR1 SNHLY and CDR2 FYNNEI. CDR3 length equals 12 residues.

The chain carries TRBV3-1 (or the pseudogene TRBV3-2) and TRBJ1-1; no definite D call. Germline V gene data show CDR1 as LGHDT and CDR2 as YNNKEL (reference sequence). The CDR3 is 14 amino acids. V was shortened by 3 bases and J by 3 bases, with 11 bases between the two germline ends. The DNA of the CDR3 is TGTGCCAGCAGCCAGGTCCGGAGGGACACTGAAGCTTTCTTT. This gives the protein CASSQVRRDTEAFF.

The gene calls are TRBV3-1 (or the pseudogene TRBV3-2) and TRBJ2-3, with 12 bases matching TRBD2. Germline lookup yields CDR1 LGHDT and CDR2 YNNKEL (reference sequence). The CDR3 contains 19 residues. The junction had 13 bases not matched to a gene; V was cut back by 4 bases and J by 2 bases. CDR3 DNA: TGTGCCAGCAGCCCCAGCCGGACTAGCGGGATCCCCTTCACAGATACGCAGTATTTT. This encodes CASSPSRTSGIPFTDTQYF.

This chain links TRBV7-8 with TRBJ2-2; the D is unclear. Germline CDR1 and CDR2: SGHVS and FQNEAQ. V dropped 1 base and J dropped 6 bases, with 9 bases sitting between them. CDR3 length equals 14 residues. Here the CDR3 DNA reads TGTGCCAGCAGCTTAGGACCGGGTCCCGGGGAGCTGTTTTTT. Translating gives CASSLGPGPGELFF.

The chain combines TRBV27 with TRBJ2-2; D is undetermined. The CDR3 consists of 13 residues. Germline V gene data show CDR1 as MNHEY and CDR2 as SMNVEV (reference sequence). V dropped 6 bases and J dropped 4 bases, with 9 bases sitting between them. DNA for the CDR3: TGTGCCAGCAGCCCCCGGAGCACCGGGGAGCTGTTTTTT. It yields the protein CASSPRSTGELFF.

CDR3: CASSASKTSLTGELFF. Here the CDR3 DNA reads TGTGCCAGCAGCGCATCCAAGACTAGCCTAACCGGGGAGCTGTTTTTT. The V gene is TRBV7-9, the J gene TRBJ2-2, with 7 bases identical to TRBD2. The germline V gene encodes CDR1 SEHNR and CDR2 FQNEAQ (reference sequence). The CDR3 consists of 16 residues. The junction had 11 bases not matched to a gene; V was cut back by 5 bases and J by 5 bases.

This clone was recorded only once. This chain links TRBV28 with TRBJ1-6; D possibly corresponds to TRBD1 (6 bases). Germline CDR1 reads MDHEN; CDR2 reads SYDVKM. V shed 2 bases and J shed 10 bases, with 15 bases lying between them. The CDR3 runs 15 residues. CDR3: CASSLGRQGTSPLHF. The CDR3 bases are TGTGCCAGCAGTTTAGGTCGGCAGGGGACGTCACCCCTCCACTTT.

The genes are TRBV30 and TRBJ2-1, with 14 bases lining up with TRBD2. The germline gives CDR1 GTSNPN, CDR2 SVGIG (reference sequence). The CDR3 is 15 amino acids. J gave up 4 bases and V 8 bases, and 7 bases lay outside the gene matches. The CDR3 coding sequence is TGTGCCCTGGGACTAGCGGGAGCCCCGTACAATGAGCAGTTCTTC. Translation: CALGLAGAPYNEQFF.

This clone was counted only a few times. The chain links TRBV3-1 (or the pseudogene TRBV3-2) to TRBJ1-5, with a tentative D call TRBD1 (5 bases). The ends were cut back, 4 bases at V and 2 bases at J, with 9 bases in the middle. This CDR3 is built from 14 residues. The germline CDR1 and CDR2 sequences are LGHDT and YNNKEL (reference sequence). The CDR3, as DNA: TGTGCCAGCAGCCGACAGTGGGGCAATCAGCCCCAGCATTTT. It codes for CASSRQWGNQPQHF.

This chain connects TRBV23-1 to TRBJ2-7, with TRBD1 identical over 9 bases. TRBV23-1 belongs to the ORF category, with a function that is uncertain. The CDR3 contains 17 residues. The ends lost 0 bases at V and 3 bases at J; junction bases unmatched: 9. The CDR3, as DNA: TGCGCCAGCAGTCAATCGGGGGGACAGGGAGGCTTCTACGAGCAGTACTTC. Residues: CASSQSGGQGGFYEQYF.